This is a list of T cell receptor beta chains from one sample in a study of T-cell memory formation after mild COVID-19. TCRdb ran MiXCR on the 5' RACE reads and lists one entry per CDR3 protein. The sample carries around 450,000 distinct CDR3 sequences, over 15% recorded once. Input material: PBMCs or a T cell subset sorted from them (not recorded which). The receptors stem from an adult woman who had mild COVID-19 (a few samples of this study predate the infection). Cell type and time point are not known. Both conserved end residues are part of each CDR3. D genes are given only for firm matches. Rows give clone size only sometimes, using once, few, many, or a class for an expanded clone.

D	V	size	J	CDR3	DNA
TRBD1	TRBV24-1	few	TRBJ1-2	CATSDSSTGTGQYGYTF	TGTGCCACCAGTGATTCCTCGACCGGGACAGGGCAGTATGGCTACACCTTC
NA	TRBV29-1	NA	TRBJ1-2	CSVEDQQGFSYGYTF	TGCAGCGTTGAGGACCAACAGGGCTTTAGCTATGGCTACACCTTC
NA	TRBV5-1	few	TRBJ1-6	CASSLEQVNESPLHF	TGCGCCAGCAGCTTGGAACAGGTGAATGAGTCGCCCCTCCACTTT
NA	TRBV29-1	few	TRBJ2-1	CSVGTTVEQFF	TGCAGCGTTGGGACCACGGTTGAGCAGTTCTTC
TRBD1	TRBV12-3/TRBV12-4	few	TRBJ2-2	CASSLWTGDGTGELFF	TGTGCCAGCAGTCTGTGGACAGGGGATGGGACCGGGGAGCTGTTTTTT
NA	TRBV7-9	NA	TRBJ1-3	CASSGISGNTIYF	TGTGCCAGCAGCGGAATCTCTGGAAACACCATATATTTT
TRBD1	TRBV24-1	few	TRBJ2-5	CATSDFGQATLQETQYF	TGTGCCACCAGTGATTTCGGACAGGCGACTCTTCAAGAGACCCAGTACTTC
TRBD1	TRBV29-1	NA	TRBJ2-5	CSVDGTDYQETQYF	TGCAGCGTTGACGGGACAGACTACCAAGAGACCCAGTACTTC
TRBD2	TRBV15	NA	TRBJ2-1	CATSSLPPGLAGYNEQFF	TGTGCCACCAGCAGTCTACCGCCGGGACTAGCGGGGTACAATGAGCAGTTCTTC
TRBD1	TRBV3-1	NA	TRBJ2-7	CASSQGVDRGREQYF	TGTGCCAGCAGCCAAGGTGTGGACAGGGGGCGAGAGCAGTACTTC
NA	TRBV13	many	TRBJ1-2	CASSFQETYGYTF	TGTGCCAGCAGTTTCCAGGAGACCTATGGCTACACCTTC
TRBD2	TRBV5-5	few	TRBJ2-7	CASTIAGGSYEQYF	TGTGCCAGCACCATAGCGGGAGGCTCCTACGAGCAGTACTTC
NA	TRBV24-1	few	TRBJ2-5	CATSDPSIGETQYF	TGTGCCACCAGTGACCCTTCCATAGGAGAGACCCAGTACTTC
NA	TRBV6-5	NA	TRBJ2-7	CASSYRAKEQQYF	TGTGCCAGCAGTTACAGGGCTAAGGAGCAGCAGTACTTC
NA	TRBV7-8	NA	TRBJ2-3	CASSLVKGYTDTQYF	TGTGCCAGCAGCTTAGTTAAGGGGTACACAGATACGCAGTATTTT
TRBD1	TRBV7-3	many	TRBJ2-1	CASSKPGQGYNEQFF	TGTGCCAGCAGCAAGCCGGGACAGGGATACAATGAGCAGTTCTTC
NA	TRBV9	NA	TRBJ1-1	CASSVEGEHTEAFF	TGTGCCAGCAGCGTAGAGGGGGAGCACACTGAAGCTTTCTTT
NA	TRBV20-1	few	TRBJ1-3	CSARRDAGNTIYF	TGCAGTGCTAGACGGGACGCCGGAAACACCATATATTTT
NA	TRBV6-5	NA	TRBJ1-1	CASSYSGEAFF	TGTGCCAGCAGTTACTCGGGGGAAGCTTTCTTT
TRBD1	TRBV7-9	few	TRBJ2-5	CASSLVGRGPQGETQYF	TGTGCCAGCAGCTTAGTTGGCAGGGGGCCGCAAGGAGAGACCCAGTACTTC